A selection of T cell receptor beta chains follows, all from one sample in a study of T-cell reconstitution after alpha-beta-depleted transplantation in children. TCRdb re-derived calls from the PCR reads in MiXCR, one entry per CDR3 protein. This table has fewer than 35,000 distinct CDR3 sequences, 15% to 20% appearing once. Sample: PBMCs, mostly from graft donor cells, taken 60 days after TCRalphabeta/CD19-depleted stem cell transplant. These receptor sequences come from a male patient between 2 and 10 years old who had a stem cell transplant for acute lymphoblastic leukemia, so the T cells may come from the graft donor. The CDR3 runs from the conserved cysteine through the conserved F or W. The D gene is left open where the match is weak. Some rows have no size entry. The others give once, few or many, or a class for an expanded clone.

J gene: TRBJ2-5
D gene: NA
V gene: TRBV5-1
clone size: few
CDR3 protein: CASSFYGGREETQYF
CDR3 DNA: TGCGCCAGCAGCTTCTATGGGGGGCGGGAAGAGACCCAGTACTTC

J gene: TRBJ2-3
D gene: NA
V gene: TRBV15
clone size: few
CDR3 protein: CATSREPGLGTDTQYF
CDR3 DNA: TGTGCCACCAGCAGAGAACCGGGACTTGGCACAGATACGCAGTATTTT

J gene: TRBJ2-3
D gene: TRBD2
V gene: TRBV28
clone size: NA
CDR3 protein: CASRPPGLWEDTQYF
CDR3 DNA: TGTGCCAGCAGGCCACCGGGACTATGGGAAGATACGCAGTATTTT

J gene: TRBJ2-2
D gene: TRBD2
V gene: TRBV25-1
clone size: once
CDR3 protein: CASSGGLAFFGELFF
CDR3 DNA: TGTGCCAGCAGTGGAGGACTAGCGTTCTTCGGGGAGCTGTTTTTT

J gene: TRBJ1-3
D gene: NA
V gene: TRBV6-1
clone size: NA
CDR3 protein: CASRLNPYSGNTIYF
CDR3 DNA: TGTGCCAGCAGGCTTAATCCCTACTCTGGAAACACCATATATTTT

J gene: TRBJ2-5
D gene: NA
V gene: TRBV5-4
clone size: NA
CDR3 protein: CASSLFGNAETQYF
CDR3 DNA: TGTGCCAGCAGCTTATTCGGGAATGCAGAGACCCAGTACTTC

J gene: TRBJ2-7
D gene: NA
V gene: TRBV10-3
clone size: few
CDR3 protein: CAISGVTGSYEQYF
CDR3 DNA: TGTGCCATCAGTGGAGTTACAGGGTCCTACGAGCAGTACTTC

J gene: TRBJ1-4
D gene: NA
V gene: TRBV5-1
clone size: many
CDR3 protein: CASSLDSATNEKLFF
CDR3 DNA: TGCGCCAGCAGCTTGGACTCGGCTACTAATGAAAAACTGTTTTTT

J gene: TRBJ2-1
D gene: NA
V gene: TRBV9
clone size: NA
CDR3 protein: CASSVVGYNEQFF
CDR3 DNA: TGTGCCAGCAGCGTAGTGGGGTACAATGAGCAGTTCTTC

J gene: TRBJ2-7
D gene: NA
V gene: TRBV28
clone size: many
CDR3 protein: CASSRRGAGEQYF
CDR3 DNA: TGTGCCAGCAGCAGGAGGGGGGCCGGAGAGCAGTACTTC

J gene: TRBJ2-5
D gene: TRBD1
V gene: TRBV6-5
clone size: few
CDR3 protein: CASSFTGGVGETQYF
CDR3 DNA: TGTGCCAGCAGTTTCACAGGGGGCGTGGGAGAGACCCAGTACTTC

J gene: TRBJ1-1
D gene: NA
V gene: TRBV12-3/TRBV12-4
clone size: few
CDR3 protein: CASSQTGRNTEAFF
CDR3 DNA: TGTGCCAGCAGTCAGACGGGGCGGAACACTGAAGCTTTCTTT

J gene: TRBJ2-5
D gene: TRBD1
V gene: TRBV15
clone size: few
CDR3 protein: CATSRKDRGRPETQYF
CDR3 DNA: TGTGCCACCAGCAGGAAGGACAGGGGGAGGCCGGAGACCCAGTACTTC

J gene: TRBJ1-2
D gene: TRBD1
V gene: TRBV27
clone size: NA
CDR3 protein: CASTRQGANYGYTF
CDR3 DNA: TGTGCCAGCACTCGACAGGGAGCTAACTATGGCTACACCTTC

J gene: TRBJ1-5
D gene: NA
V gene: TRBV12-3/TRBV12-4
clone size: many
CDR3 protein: CASSGGGNSNQPQHF
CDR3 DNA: TGTGCCAGCAGCGGAGGGGGTAATAGCAATCAGCCCCAGCATTTT

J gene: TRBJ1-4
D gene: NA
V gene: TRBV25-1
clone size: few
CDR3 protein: CASSEWIPFSEKLFF
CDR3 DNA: TGTGCCAGCAGTGAATGGATCCCATTTTCGGAAAAACTGTTTTTT

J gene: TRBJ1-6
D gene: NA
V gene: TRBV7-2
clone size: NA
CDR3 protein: CASSVTGDGSLHF
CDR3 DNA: TGTGCCAGCAGCGTAACAGGCGACGGGTCCCTCCACTTT

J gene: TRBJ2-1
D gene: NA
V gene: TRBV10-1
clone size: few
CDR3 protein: CASSVSGPLGRYEQFF
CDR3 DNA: TGCGCCAGCAGTGTATCGGGCCCCCTAGGTCGCTATGAGCAGTTCTTC

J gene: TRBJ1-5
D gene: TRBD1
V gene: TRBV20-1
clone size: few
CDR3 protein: CSARKGQGGSNQPQHF
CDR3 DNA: TGCAGTGCTAGAAAGGGACAGGGAGGGAGCAATCAGCCCCAGCATTTT

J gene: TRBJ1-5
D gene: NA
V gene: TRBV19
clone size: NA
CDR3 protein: CASSMMAESNQPQHF
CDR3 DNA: TGTGCCAGTAGTATGATGGCAGAGAGCAATCAGCCCCAGCATTTT

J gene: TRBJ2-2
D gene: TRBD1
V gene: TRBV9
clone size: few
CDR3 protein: CASSVEIGTGKTGELFF
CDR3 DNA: TGTGCCAGCAGCGTAGAAATCGGGACAGGGAAAACCGGGGAGCTGTTTTTT

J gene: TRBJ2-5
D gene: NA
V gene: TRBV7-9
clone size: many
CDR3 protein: CASSPQLTQYF
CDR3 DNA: TGTGCCAGCAGCCCCCAATTGACCCAGTACTTC

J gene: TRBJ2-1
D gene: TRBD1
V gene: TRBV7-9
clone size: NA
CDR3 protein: CASSLGGTRGNEQFF
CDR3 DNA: TGTGCCAGCAGCTTAGGGGGGACCAGGGGGAATGAGCAGTTCTTC

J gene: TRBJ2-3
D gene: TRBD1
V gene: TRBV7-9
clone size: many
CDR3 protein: CASSPGTGSDTQYF
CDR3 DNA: TGTGCCAGCAGCCCCGGGACAGGTTCGGATACGCAGTATTTT

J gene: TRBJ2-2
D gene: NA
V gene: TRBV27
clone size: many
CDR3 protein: CASLAGTVNTGELFF
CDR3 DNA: TGTGCCAGCTTAGCCGGGACGGTAAACACCGGGGAGCTGTTTTTT

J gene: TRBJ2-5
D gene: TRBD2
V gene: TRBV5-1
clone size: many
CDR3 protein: CASSRGGRSQETQYF
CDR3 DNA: TGCGCCAGCAGCCGGGGCGGGAGGTCCCAAGAGACCCAGTACTTC

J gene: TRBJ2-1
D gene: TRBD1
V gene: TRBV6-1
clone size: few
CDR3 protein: CASSEAPPGGFDKNEQFF
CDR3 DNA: TGTGCCAGCAGTGAAGCCCCCCCAGGGGGCTTCGATAAGAATGAGCAGTTCTTC

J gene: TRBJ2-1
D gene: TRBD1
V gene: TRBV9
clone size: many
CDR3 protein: CASSERQGHNEQFF
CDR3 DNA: TGTGCCAGCAGCGAAAGACAGGGACACAATGAGCAGTTCTTC

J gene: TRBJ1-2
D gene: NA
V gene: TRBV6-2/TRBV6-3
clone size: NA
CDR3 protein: CASSTRRGEKTTYGYTF
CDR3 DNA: TGTGCCAGCAGCACCCGTCGGGGCGAGAAAACCACTTATGGCTACACCTTC

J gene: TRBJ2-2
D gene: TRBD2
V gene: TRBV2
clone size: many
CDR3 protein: CASSVESGSGTGELFF
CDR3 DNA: TGTGCCAGCAGTGTCGAAAGTGGTAGCGGGACCGGGGAGCTGTTTTTT

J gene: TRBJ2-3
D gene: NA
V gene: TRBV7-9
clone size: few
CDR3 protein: CASTRESDTQYF
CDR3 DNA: TGTGCCAGCACCCGGGAATCTGATACGCAGTATTTT

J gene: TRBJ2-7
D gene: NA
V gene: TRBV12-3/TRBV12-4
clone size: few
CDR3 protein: CASSPDVYEQYF
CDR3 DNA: TGTGCCAGCAGCCCCGACGTCTACGAGCAGTACTTC

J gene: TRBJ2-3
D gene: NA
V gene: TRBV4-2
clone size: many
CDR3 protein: CASTRGISTDTQYF
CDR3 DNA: TGTGCCAGCACCCGGGGGATCAGCACAGATACGCAGTATTTT

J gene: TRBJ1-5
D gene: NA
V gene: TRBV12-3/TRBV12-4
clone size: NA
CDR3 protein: CASSPESRIYSNQPQHF
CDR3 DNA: TGTGCCAGCAGTCCCGAGTCACGGATCTATAGCAATCAGCCCCAGCATTTT

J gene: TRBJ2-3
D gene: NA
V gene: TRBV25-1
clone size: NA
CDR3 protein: CASSASLVATQYF
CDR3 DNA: TGTGCCAGCAGTGCTTCCCTAGTTGCGACGCAGTATTTT